This T cell receptor beta chain was captured in a study of T cells after somatic rescue of genetic block (dated by TCRdb to the early 2020s). Looking at the study overall: The study assessed how robust, over the long term, a T-cell system was when the system had developed through somatic rescue of a genetic block in T-cell development.

As for this clone: This receptor's antigen is unknown. No qualities accompany the bases; no much larger clone lies one base away.

For this chain, trimming is 5 bases at the V end and 4 bases at the J end, and the number of junction bases without a gene match is 5. The germline V gene specifies SGHVS as CDR1 and FQNEAQ as CDR2. Including cysteine and phenylalanine, the CDR3 has 15 amino acids. The entry retains the CDR3 DNA only, 45 bases that are in frame from base 1. Library preparation employed the immunoSEQ multiplex PCR assay. Drawn from immuneACCESS, this table holds only the in-frame rearrangements with V and J called that TCRdb kept. Clones are partly lost; checked studies trace under half to an unresolved V gene and leave the rest unexplained. This sample is represented by 85,000 to 100,000 clones; approximately 90% of them were singletons. Together, the top ten hold roughly 1.7% of the sample.

The source of this sequence is a woman between 18 and 29 years old. Recombination linked TRBV7-8 to TRBJ2-2, with 9 central nucleotides matching TRBD1. Sequenced: peripheral blood mononuclear cells (PBMCs). This receptor has the CDR3 CASSPQGATTGELFF. The DNA sequence is TGTGCCAGCAGCCCACAGGGGGCGACCACCGGGGAGCTGTTTTTT.